This record concerns one T cell receptor (beta chain) sequence. Method: immunoSEQ multiplex PCR; TCRdb's copy keeps in-frame clones and lacks some. The profile shows more than 95,000 clones, 75% to 95% of them singletons. This specimen belongs to a study of blood T cell repertoires in COVID-19. Germline V CDR1 and CDR2: LGHNA, YSLEER. Trimming cost V 6 bases and J 2 bases; bases outside gene matches: 7. This CDR3 contains 15 residues. The genes are TRBV4-3 and TRBJ2-7, with 10 bases matching TRBD1. The sequenced material came from peripheral blood. This sequence originates from a human donor with active COVID-19. The donor label of this sample is uncertain. The CDR3 loop reads CASSHSGTGAYEQYF. CDR3 sequence (DNA): TGCGCCAGCAGTCATTCCGGGACAGGGGCCTACGAGCAGTACTTC.